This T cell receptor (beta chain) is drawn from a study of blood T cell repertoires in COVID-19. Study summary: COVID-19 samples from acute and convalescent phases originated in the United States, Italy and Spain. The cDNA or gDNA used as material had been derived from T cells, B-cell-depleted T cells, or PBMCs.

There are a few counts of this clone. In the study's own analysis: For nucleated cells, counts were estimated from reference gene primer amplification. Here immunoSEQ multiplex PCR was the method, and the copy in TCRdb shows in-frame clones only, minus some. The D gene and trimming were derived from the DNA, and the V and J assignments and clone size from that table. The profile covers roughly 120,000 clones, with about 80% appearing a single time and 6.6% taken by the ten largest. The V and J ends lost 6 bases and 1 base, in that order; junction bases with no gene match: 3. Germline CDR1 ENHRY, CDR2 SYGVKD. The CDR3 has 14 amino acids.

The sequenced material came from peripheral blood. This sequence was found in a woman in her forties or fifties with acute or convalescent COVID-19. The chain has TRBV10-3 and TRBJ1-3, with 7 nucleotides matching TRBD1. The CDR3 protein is CAIRIQGSGNTIYF. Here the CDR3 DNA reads TGTGCCATCAGGATACAGGGGTCTGGAAACACCATATATTTT.